The rows below give T cell receptor beta chains drawn from one sample of a study of response to subunit inactivated influenza vaccine. MiXCR was run by TCRdb on the RT-PCR reads, yielding one entry per CDR3 protein. The data contain 610,000 or so distinct CDR3 sequences, around 13% of them singletons. Sample: PBMCs from blood, taken 11 to 12 days after vaccination. The source of these receptors is a man between 50 and 59 years old who received an inactivated influenza vaccine. The CDR3 runs from the conserved cysteine through the conserved F or W.

>TRBV9
CASSPHEGNYEQYF
>TRBV12-3/TRBV12-4
CASSPGTAYEQYF
>TRBV20-1
CSAGQGAGIGNTIYF
>TRBV6-2/TRBV6-3
CASLLAGDNEQFF
>TRBV5-6
CASSVLRRDKETQYF
>TRBV7-8
CASSLERQGRGTQYF
>TRBV28
CASRPRTGALYNEQFF
>TRBV12-3/TRBV12-4
CASSSKRRLAGGPRQETQYF
>TRBV20-1
CSAREDRGQQPQHF
>TRBV19
CASMDGANTGELFF
>TRBV12-3/TRBV12-4
CASSLPSAGGSSYNEQFF
>TRBV4-3
CASSQETGRGDSPLHF
>TRBV24-1
CATGRVYNEQFF
>TRBV5-1
CASSLVRGEETQYF
>TRBV3-1
CASRLITGGRTEAFF
>TRBV3-1
CASSQGQLLNTEAFF
>TRBV3-1
CASSGMETQYF
>TRBV10-3
CAIGWDTSTDTQYF
>TRBV6-5
CASSVPGNTEAFF
>TRBV7-6
CASSFPQGEAFF
>TRBV6-5
CASSYRQGSTEAFF
>TRBV10-3
CAISDRGRTNEKLFF
>TRBV9
CASSAGTSGILADTQYF
>TRBV13
CASSSGRGNSNQPQHF
>TRBV6-2/TRBV6-3
CASSYFAHTDTQYF
>TRBV25-1
CASSETGSFTDTQYF
>TRBV12-3/TRBV12-4
CASSYETATNEKLFF
>TRBV5-5
CASSLTAAPNYGYTF
>TRBV10-2
CASSGPTGTETQYF
>TRBV11-2
CASSLRGASDTQYF
>TRBV7-9
CASSWGERGEAFF
>TRBV20-1
CSARGGKGNQETQYF